A selection of T cell receptor beta chains follows, all from one sample in a study of CD8+ T cells in alopecia areata. The table came from immunoSEQ multiplex PCR; TCRdb's copy has only in-frame clones and leaves some out. The table has 100,000 to 120,000 clones, roughly three fifths seen once; the top ten hold under 3.5%. Sample: CD4+ T cells sorted from blood, taken at week 24, from a patient treated with tofacitinib. The receptors derive from a human donor with alopecia areata. CDR3s leave out the opening cysteine and the closing phenylalanine or tryptophan. D genes are given only for firm matches.

v_gene	j_gene	d_gene	CDR3aa
TRBV6-1	TRBJ1-1	NA	AALTRGRSTEAF
TRBV30	TRBJ1-5	TRBD1	AWRGQGNQPQH
TRBV6-5	TRBJ2-4	NA	ASRPGAENIQY
TRBV13	TRBJ2-3	TRBD2	ASSDQGLARTDTQY
TRBV29-1	TRBJ2-3	NA	SVGGRGGTDTQY
TRBV7-9	TRBJ2-5	TRBD1	ASSFGQGKETQY
TRBV25-1	TRBJ2-3	NA	ASGPLWETQY
TRBV15	TRBJ1-6	TRBD1	ATSRDPRDRRH
TRBV6-5	TRBJ2-1	NA	ASSYRVSGGEQF
TRBV5-1	TRBJ2-3	TRBD1	ASSWGQADTQY
TRBV27	TRBJ1-6	NA	ASILGDRDSFH
TRBV29-1	TRBJ1-1	NA	SVPGQGTEAF
TRBV7-9	TRBJ2-7	NA	ASRRGPAYEQY
TRBV15	TRBJ1-5	NA	ATSRDRGIGNQPQH
TRBV4-2	TRBJ2-5	NA	ASSQGHARETQY
TRBV18	TRBJ1-6	NA	ASSITAGSGVSPLH